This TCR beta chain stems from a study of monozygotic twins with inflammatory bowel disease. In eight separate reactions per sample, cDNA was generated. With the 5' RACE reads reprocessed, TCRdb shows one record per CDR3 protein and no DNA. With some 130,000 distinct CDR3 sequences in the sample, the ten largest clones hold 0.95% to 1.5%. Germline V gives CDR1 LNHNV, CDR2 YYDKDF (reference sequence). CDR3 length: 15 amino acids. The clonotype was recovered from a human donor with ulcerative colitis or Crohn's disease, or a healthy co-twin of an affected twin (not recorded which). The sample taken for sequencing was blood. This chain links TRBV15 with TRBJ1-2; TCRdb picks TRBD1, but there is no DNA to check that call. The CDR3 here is CATSRDETTGDGYTF.